This passage covers 18 T cell receptor beta chains from one sample sequenced in a study of blood T cell repertoires in COVID-19. Only in-frame clones appear in the TCRdb table, and some are missing; sequencing was by immunoSEQ multiplex PCR. Here the sample spans about 75,000 clones, around 72% being singletons. Material: peripheral blood. These receptors all come from a human donor with acute or convalescent COVID-19. The donor label of this sample is uncertain.

V and J are TRBV10-3 and TRBJ2-7; 9 nucleotides line up with TRBD1. The ends lost 2 bases at V and 0 bases at J; junction bases unmatched: 5. Per the germline V gene, CDR1 is ENHRY and CDR2 is SYGVKD. The CDR3 runs 16 residues. CDR3 bases: TGTGCCATCAGTGAGCCAGGACAGGGGAGCTCCTACGAGCAGTACTTC. Its protein product is CAISEPGQGSSYEQYF.

The J gene is TRBJ2-7, the V gene TRBV11-2; possibly TRBD2 for D (6 bases). The germline V gene has CDR1 SGHAT and CDR2 FQNNGV. The V end was cut by 2 bases, the J end by 0 bases, with 11 bases between. The CDR3 runs to 15 residues. The CDR3, as DNA: TGTGCCAGCAGCTTAATGACGGGAGACTCCTACGAGCAGTACTTC. This gives the protein CASSLMTGDSYEQYF.

The chain joins TRBV29-1 to TRBJ2-4; 9 bases are shared with TRBD1. This CDR3 is built from 13 residues. The ends lost 5 bases at V and 9 bases at J; junction bases unmatched: 8. In germline, CDR1 is SQVTM, CDR2 ANQGSEA. CDR3 loop: CSVQPDRGGIQYF. Written as DNA, the CDR3 is TGCAGCGTTCAACCAGACAGGGGGGGCATTCAGTACTTC.

The chain links TRBV30 to TRBJ1-6; no reliable D call. Per the germline V gene, CDR1 is GTSNPN and CDR2 is SVGIG (reference sequence). The length of the CDR3 is 12 residues. Trimming left V 3 bases short and J 7 bases short, with 7 bases between. The CDR3 loop reads CAWSGWNSPLHF. CDR3 coding DNA: TGTGCCTGGAGCGGGTGGAATTCACCCCTCCACTTT.

CDR3 DNA sequence: TGTGCCAGCAGCTTAGAACAGGGAACCGGGGAGCTGTTTTTT. Its translation: CASSLEQGTGELFF. The rearrangement links TRBV7-2 to TRBJ2-2; TRBD1 might be the D (6 bases). The CDR3 consists of 14 residues. Trimming cost V 1 base and J 5 bases, with 8 bases left between them. Germline V lookup: CDR1 SGHTA, CDR2 FQGNSA.

This chain joins TRBV28 and TRBJ1-2; D remains unclear. The CDR3 length is 11 residues. Germline V gene sequence: CDR1 MDHEN, CDR2 SYDVKM. The V and J ends lost 4 bases and 8 bases respectively, with 8 bases between them. As DNA, the CDR3 is TGTGCCAGCAGTTATTATGAGGGCTACACCTTC. This gives the protein CASSYYEGYTF.

The gene calls are TRBV15 and TRBJ1-1; a possible D gene is TRBD1 (6 bases). Per germline, CDR1 LNHNV and CDR2 YYDKDF (reference sequence). Trimming stripped 0 bases from V and 4 bases from J, with 9 bases between. This CDR3 is built from 14 residues. DNA for the CDR3: TGTGCCACCAGCAGAGAGGGGGCGCGCACTGAAGCTTTCTTT. Its translation is CATSREGARTEAFF. Using reference TRBV15 and TRBJ1-1 for the parts outside the CDR3, the full variable domain is DAMVIQNPRYQVTQFGKPVTLSCSQTLNHNVMYWYQQKSSQAPKLLFHYYDKDFNNEADTPDNFQSRRPNTSFCFLDIRSPGLGDTAMYLCATSREGARTEAFFGQGTRLTVV.

The V call is TRBV19, the J call TRBJ1-5, with 8 bases identical to TRBD1. Per germline, CDR1 LNHDA and CDR2 SQIVND (reference sequence). The CDR3 is 17 amino acids. The V segment lost 4 bases and the J segment 1 base; nucleotides outside the gene matches: 9. CDR3 sequence (DNA): TGTGCCAGTAGTACCGGACAGGGAAGGCGAAGCAATCAGCCCCAGCATTTT. The encoded protein is CASSTGQGRRSNQPQHF. Filled out from reference TRBV19 and TRBJ1-5, the complete variable domain reads DGGITQSPKYLFRKEGQNVTLSCEQNLNHDAMYWYRQDPGQGLRLIYYSQIVNDFQKGDIAEGYSVSREKKESFPLTVTSAQKNPTAFYLCASSTGQGRRSNQPQHFGDGTRLSIL.

The chain joins TRBV5-1 to TRBJ1-6; D is perhaps TRBD1 (6 bases). The CDR3 sequence is 14 residues long. Germline loops: CDR1 SGHRS, CDR2 YFSETQ. V was cut by 4 bases and J by 10 bases, with 15 bases left in between. The CDR3 region is CASSPDRSGSPLHF. The CDR3, as DNA: TGCGCCAGCAGCCCAGACAGGTCTGGATCACCCCTCCACTTT.

V usage is TRBV19 and J usage is TRBJ1-1; perhaps TRBD1 as D (5 bases). The CDR3 runs 11 residues. In germline, CDR1 is LNHDA, CDR2 SQIVND (reference sequence). Trimming shortened V by 6 bases and J by 11 bases, and 13 bases separated the two germline ends. The CDR3 sequence: CASRDSGVAFF. CDR3 DNA sequence: TGTGCCAGTAGGGACTCGGGGGTTGCTTTCTTT.

V gene TRBV7-2 combines with J gene TRBJ2-3, with no clear D. The germline gives CDR1 SGHTA, CDR2 FQGNSA. Trimming left V 5 bases short and J 2 bases short, with 17 bases between. The CDR3 contains 16 residues. The CDR3 nucleotides are TGTGCCAGCAGCGATTCACCCACCAGACACACAGATACGCAGTATTTT. Translated, it gives CASSDSPTRHTDTQYF.

The V call is TRBV5-1, the J call TRBJ2-3, with D possibly matching TRBD2 (6 bases). Per the germline V gene, CDR1 is SGHRS and CDR2 is YFSETQ. The CDR3 contains 14 residues. V was clipped by 0 bases and J by 8 bases, with 13 bases between them. This chain's CDR3 is CASSLGGGTGTQYF. The CDR3 DNA follows: TGCGCCAGCAGCTTGGGGGGCGGGACTGGTACGCAGTATTTT. Full variable domain (missing parts from reference TRBV5-1 and TRBJ2-3): KAGVTQTPRYLIKTRGQQVTLSCSPISGHRSVSWYQQTPGQGLQFLFEYFSETQRNKGNFPGRFSGRQFSNSRSEMNVSTLELGDSALYLCASSLGGGTGTQYFGPGTRLTVL.

V usage is TRBV5-5 and J usage is TRBJ2-2; the match to TRBD2 covers 8 bases. Germline V gene sequence: CDR1 SGHKS, CDR2 YYEKEE (reference sequence). There are 15 residues in the CDR3. V shed 5 bases, J shed 2 bases, and the junction held 5 bases outside the gene matches. The CDR3 coding sequence is TGTGCCAGCAGACTTAGCGGGATTAACACCGGGGAGCTGTTTTTT. Translation: CASRLSGINTGELFF.

This sequence joins TRBV4-2 and TRBJ2-5, with 7 bases fitting TRBD1. Germline V gives CDR1 LGHNA, CDR2 YNFKEQ. The CDR3 contains 17 residues. Trimming removed 1 base from V and 3 bases from J; junction bases left unmatched: 11. Here the CDR3 reads CASSQGSSYTGEETQYF. The CDR3 coding sequence is TGTGCCAGCAGCCAAGGCAGTAGCTATACAGGGGAAGAGACCCAGTACTTC.

Here the CDR3 DNA reads TGTGCCAGCAGTTCCTGGGGGAGCGGGGCCTACAATGAGCAGTTCTTC. Protein sequence: CASSSWGSGAYNEQFF. The chain employs TRBV6-5 and TRBJ2-1; TRBD2 agrees at 7 bases. J was trimmed by 2 bases and V by 4 bases; bases with no gene match: 8. The CDR3 totals 16 residues. From germline, CDR1 is MNHEY and CDR2 SVGAGI.

V is TRBV28 and J is TRBJ1-2; 7 nucleotides line up with TRBD1. The germline CDR1 and CDR2 sequences are MDHEN and SYDVKM. The CDR3 is made up of 13 amino acids. V lost 7 bases, J lost 4 bases, and 6 bases stayed unmatched. CDR3 loop: CASNTGAGYGYTF. As DNA, the CDR3 is TGTGCCAGCAATACAGGGGCCGGCTATGGCTACACCTTC.

The chain employs TRBV7-2 and TRBJ2-1; TRBD2 might be the D (7 bases). V lost 5 bases, J lost 4 bases, and 18 bases lay in between. Germline V gene data show CDR1 as SGHTA and CDR2 as FQGNSA. The CDR3 totals 16 residues. CDR3 nucleotide sequence: TGTGCCAGCAGCACCGGGGGGCTAGCGCCTTACAATGAGCAGTTCTTC. It codes for CASSTGGLAPYNEQFF.

The chain has TRBV19 and TRBJ2-3; 11 nucleotides agree with TRBD2. This CDR3 comprises 13 residues. Per germline, CDR1 LNHDA and CDR2 SQIVND (reference sequence). V lost 6 bases, J lost 5 bases, and 1 base stayed unmatched. Here the CDR3 reads CASSLAGGDTQYF. The CDR3, as DNA: TGTGCCAGTAGCCTAGCGGGAGGAGATACGCAGTATTTT.